A single TCR beta chain is shown here with its context. The data derive from a study of blood T cell repertoires in COVID-19. The wider study: Acute-phase and convalescent COVID-19 samples originated in the United States, Italy and Spain. PBMCs, B-cell-depleted T cells, or T cells were the source of the cDNA or gDNA that made up the material.

The recovered donors of Cohort 3 showed two negative PCRs, clearance, or symptom resolution. Per the study methods: Amplification from reference gene primers served as the basis for estimated nucleated cell counts. Sequenced by immunoSEQ multiplex PCR; TCRdb stores in-frame clones only, minus some. V and J calls and clone size are as listed in that table; D and trimming were resolved from the DNA. In the table there are fewer than 250,000 clones, roughly 86% of which are singletons. This CDR3 has 11 amino acids. Germline V gives CDR1 MDHEN, CDR2 SYDVKM. The trim removed 6 bases at V and 11 bases at J, leaving 6 bases unmatched.

The chain uses TRBV28 and TRBJ2-7; 8 nucleotides agree with TRBD2. The TCR sequence derives from a woman between 45 and 60 years old who had recovered from COVID-19. The sequenced sample was PBMCs or T cells enriched from blood (not recorded which). For the CDR3, the DNA is TGTGCCAGCAGAGATGTCGGGGGGGAGTACTTC. Translated, it gives CASRDVGGEYF.